The following is a TCR beta chain sequence with its context. This specimen belongs to a study of blood T cell repertoires in COVID-19. Trimming pared 0 bases from V and 8 bases from J, leaving 19 bases between. Germline CDR1 and CDR2: MGHRA and YSYEKL. The CDR3 is 16 amino acids. Here immunoSEQ multiplex PCR was the method, and the copy in TCRdb shows in-frame clones only, minus some. Seen here are hundreds of thousands of clones, around 89% observed once, and the top ten hold around 1.1%. The source of this sequence is a man aged 25 to 45 who had recovered from COVID-19. This rearrangement joins TRBV4-1 to TRBJ1-2; maybe TRBD1 (5 bases). Source material: PBMCs or T cells enriched from blood (not recorded which). The CDR3 DNA reads as TGCGCCAGCAGCCAAGACAGGGCAGGTTTTCTTCAGGGCTACACCTTC. Translated: CASSQDRAGFLQGYTF.